The T cell receptor beta chain described here comes from a study of shared clonotypes between healthy human individuals. Data came from immunoSEQ multiplex PCR; TCRdb stores just in-frame clones and leaves some out. This sample has approximately 2,000,000 clones; 85% to 95% occur once, and the top ten carry 0.3% to 0.4%. Input material: naive CD4+ T cells from PBMCs. Subset described: CD45RA+ positively selected. This sequence originates from a man aged 18-30 years in good health. Some clones in this sample may be carry-over from other donors' samples.

The chain's CDR3 is CAIRSSSYEQYF. CDR3 sequence (DNA): TGTGCCATACGCTCAAGCTCCTACGAGCAGTACTTC. This sequence joins TRBV28 and TRBJ2-7, with no clear D. V lost 10 bases and J 0 bases, leaving 10 bases between the germline ends. CDR3 length equals 12 residues. From germline, CDR1 is MDHEN and CDR2 SYDVKM.